A selection of T cell receptor beta chains follows, all from one sample in a study of blood T cells in healthy people across ages. TCRdb fed the 5' RACE reads into MiXCR, producing one record per CDR3 protein. The sample contains fewer than 650,000 distinct CDR3 sequences, approximately 26% of which appear only once. The data also belong to a second study, concerning T cells of mothers and their children.

Sequencing input: blood. Receptors were obtained from a boy aged 2 to 10 in good health. Both conserved end residues are part of each CDR3. The D gene is left open where the match is weak.

d_gene: .
v_gene: TRBV29-1
CDR3aa: CSVCREYNEQFF

d_gene: .
v_gene: TRBV2
CDR3aa: CASSEAASISYGYTF

d_gene: .
v_gene: TRBV29-1
CDR3aa: CSVEGRGGDYEQYF

d_gene: .
v_gene: TRBV6-6
CDR3aa: CASSYSGVIGELFF

d_gene: .
v_gene: TRBV20-1
CDR3aa: CSARTSRDTQYF

d_gene: .
v_gene: TRBV11-2
CDR3aa: CASSLVVDYNEQFF

d_gene: .
v_gene: TRBV7-2
CDR3aa: CASSLGGDLRFF

d_gene: .
v_gene: TRBV7-2
CDR3aa: CASSLGVIETQYF

d_gene: TRBD1
v_gene: TRBV7-9
CDR3aa: CASSTGQEFINTEAFF

d_gene: .
v_gene: TRBV10-3
CDR3aa: CAITGDTEETQYF

d_gene: TRBD2
v_gene: TRBV7-9
CDR3aa: CASSSSGTNTGELFF

d_gene: .
v_gene: TRBV20-1
CDR3aa: CSALVPSTDTQYF

d_gene: .
v_gene: TRBV5-1
CDR3aa: CASSREPGELFF

d_gene: TRBD1
v_gene: TRBV12-3/TRBV12-4
CDR3aa: CASSSGQGGYTF

d_gene: .
v_gene: TRBV7-9
CDR3aa: CASIPIGLANNEQFF

d_gene: .
v_gene: TRBV6-2/TRBV6-3
CDR3aa: CASSPQGGEQFF

d_gene: TRBD2
v_gene: TRBV11-2
CDR3aa: CASSLRLAVSSSYEQYF

d_gene: .
v_gene: TRBV3-1
CDR3aa: CASSQARGNTGELFF

d_gene: TRBD2
v_gene: TRBV20-1
CDR3aa: CSAGSGGRGETQYF

d_gene: .
v_gene: TRBV5-5
CDR3aa: CASSRDTRETQYF

d_gene: TRBD1
v_gene: TRBV29-1
CDR3aa: CSVEDFQGASFRGYTF

d_gene: TRBD2
v_gene: TRBV27
CDR3aa: CASGTSRLAPSPHNEQFF

d_gene: TRBD2
v_gene: TRBV2
CDR3aa: CAPGGTSGSLQETQYF

d_gene: .
v_gene: TRBV30
CDR3aa: CAWSVLGVDEQYF

d_gene: TRBD2
v_gene: TRBV28
CDR3aa: CASKIAGGPQETQYF

d_gene: .
v_gene: TRBV9
CDR3aa: CARSAEVSVETQYF

d_gene: .
v_gene: TRBV29-1
CDR3aa: CSVVTQGVFDNEQFF

d_gene: .
v_gene: TRBV6-1
CDR3aa: CASSRPSRSSYNEQFF

d_gene: .
v_gene: TRBV20-1
CDR3aa: CSATSGGSNTEAFF